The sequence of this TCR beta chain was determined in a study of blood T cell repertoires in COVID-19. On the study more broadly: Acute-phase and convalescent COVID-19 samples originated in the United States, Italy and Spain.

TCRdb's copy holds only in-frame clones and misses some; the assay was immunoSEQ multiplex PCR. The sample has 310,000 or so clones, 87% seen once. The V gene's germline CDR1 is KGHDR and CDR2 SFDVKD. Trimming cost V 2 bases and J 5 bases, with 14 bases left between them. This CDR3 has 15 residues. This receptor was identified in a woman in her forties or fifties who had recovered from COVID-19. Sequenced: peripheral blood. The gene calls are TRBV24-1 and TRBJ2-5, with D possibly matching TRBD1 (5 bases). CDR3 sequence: CATSDSSQGWETQYF. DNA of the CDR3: TGTGCCACCAGTGATTCGAGTCAGGGTTGGGAGACCCAGTACTTC.